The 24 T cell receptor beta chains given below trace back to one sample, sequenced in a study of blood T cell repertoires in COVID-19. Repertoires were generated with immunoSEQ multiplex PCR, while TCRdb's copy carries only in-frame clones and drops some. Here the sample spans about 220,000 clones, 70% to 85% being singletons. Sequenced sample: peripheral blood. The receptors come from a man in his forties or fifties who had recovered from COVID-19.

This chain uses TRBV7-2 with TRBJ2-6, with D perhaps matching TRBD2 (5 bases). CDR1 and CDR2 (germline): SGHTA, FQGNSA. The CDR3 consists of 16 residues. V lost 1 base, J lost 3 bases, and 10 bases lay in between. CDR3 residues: CASSLVRGFGANVLTF. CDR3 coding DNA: TGTGCCAGCAGCTTAGTGAGAGGGTTTGGGGCCAACGTCCTGACTTTC.

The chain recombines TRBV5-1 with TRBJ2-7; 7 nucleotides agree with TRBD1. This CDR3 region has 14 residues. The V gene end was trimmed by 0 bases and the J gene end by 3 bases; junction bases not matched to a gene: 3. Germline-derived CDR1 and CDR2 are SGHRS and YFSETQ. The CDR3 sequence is CASSLVGTVYEQYF. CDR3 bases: TGCGCCAGCAGCTTGGTCGGGACAGTCTACGAGCAGTACTTC.

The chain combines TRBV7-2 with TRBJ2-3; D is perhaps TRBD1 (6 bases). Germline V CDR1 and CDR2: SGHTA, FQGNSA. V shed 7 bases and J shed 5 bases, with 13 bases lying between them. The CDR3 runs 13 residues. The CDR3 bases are TGTGCCAGCACACAGGGTTCGGGAGATACGCAGTATTTT. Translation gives CASTQGSGDTQYF.

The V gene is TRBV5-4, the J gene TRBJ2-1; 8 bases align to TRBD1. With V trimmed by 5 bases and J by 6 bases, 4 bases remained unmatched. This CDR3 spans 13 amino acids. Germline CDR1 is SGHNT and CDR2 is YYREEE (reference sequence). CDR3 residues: CASRIDRGNEQFF. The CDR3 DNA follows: TGTGCCAGCAGAATTGACAGGGGCAATGAGCAGTTCTTC. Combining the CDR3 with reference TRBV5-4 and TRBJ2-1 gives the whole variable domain ETGVTQSPTHLIKTRGQQVTLRCSSQSGHNTVSWYQQALGQGPQFIFQYYREEENGRGNFPPRFSGLQFPNYSSELNVNALELDDSALYLCASRIDRGNEQFFGPGTRLTVL.

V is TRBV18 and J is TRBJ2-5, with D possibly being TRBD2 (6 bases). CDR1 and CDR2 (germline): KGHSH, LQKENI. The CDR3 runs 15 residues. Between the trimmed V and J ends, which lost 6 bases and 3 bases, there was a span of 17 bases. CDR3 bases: TGTGCCAGCTCGCCCTCGGAGGGGCAAAAAGAGACCCAGTACTTC. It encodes CASSPSEGQKETQYF.

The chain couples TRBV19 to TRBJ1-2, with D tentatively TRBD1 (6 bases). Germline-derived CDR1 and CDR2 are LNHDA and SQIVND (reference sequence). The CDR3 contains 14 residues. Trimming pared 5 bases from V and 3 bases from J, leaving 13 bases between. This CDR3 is CASSFRGFDYGYTF. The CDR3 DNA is TGTGCCAGTAGTTTCAGGGGATTCGACTATGGCTACACCTTC.

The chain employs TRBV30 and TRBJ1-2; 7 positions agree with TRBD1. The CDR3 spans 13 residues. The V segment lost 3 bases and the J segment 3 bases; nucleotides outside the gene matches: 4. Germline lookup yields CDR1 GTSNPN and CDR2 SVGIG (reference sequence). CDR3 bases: TGTGCCTGGAGCGCGGGACAGCACTATGGCTACACCTTC. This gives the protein CAWSAGQHYGYTF.

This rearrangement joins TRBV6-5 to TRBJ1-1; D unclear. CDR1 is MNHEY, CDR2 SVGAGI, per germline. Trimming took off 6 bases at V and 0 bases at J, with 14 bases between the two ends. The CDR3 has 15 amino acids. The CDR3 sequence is CASSSSRVLNTEAFF. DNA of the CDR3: TGTGCCAGCAGCTCAAGCCGGGTGTTGAACACTGAAGCTTTCTTT.

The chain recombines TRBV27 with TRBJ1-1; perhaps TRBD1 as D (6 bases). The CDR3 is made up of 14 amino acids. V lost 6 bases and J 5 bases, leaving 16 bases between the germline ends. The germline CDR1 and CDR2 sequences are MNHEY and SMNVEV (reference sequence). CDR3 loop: CASRPDRMETEAFF. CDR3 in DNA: TGTGCCAGCAGACCCGACAGGATGGAGACTGAAGCTTTCTTT.

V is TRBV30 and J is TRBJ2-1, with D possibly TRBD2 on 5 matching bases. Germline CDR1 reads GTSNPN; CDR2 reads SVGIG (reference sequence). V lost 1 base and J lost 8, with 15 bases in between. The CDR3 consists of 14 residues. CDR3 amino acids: CAWSALGAMYEQFF. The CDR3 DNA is TGTGCCTGGAGTGCCTTGGGAGCTATGTATGAGCAGTTCTTC. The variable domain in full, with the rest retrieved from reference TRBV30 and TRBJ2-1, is SQTIHQWPATLVQPVGSPLSLECTVEGTSNPNLYWYRQAAGRGLQLLFYSVGIGQISSEVPQNLSASRPQDRQFILSSKKLLLSDSGFYLCAWSALGAMYEQFFGPGTRLTVL.

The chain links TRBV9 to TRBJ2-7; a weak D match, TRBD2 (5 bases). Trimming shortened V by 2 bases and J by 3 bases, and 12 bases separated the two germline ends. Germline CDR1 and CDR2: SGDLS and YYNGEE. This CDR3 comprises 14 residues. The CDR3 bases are TGTGCCAGCAGCGTCGGAGCGGAGATCTACGAGCAGTACTTC. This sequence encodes CASSVGAEIYEQYF.

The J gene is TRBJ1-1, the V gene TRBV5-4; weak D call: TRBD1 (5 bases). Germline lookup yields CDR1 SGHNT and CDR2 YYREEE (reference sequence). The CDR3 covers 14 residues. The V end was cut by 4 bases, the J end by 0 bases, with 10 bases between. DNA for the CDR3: TGTGCCAGCAGCCCGGCAGGGATGAACACTGAAGCTTTCTTT. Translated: CASSPAGMNTEAFF.

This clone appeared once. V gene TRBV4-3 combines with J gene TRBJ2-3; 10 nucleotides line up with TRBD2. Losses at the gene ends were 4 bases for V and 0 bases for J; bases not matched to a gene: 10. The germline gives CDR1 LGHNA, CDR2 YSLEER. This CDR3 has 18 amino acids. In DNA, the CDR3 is TGCGCCAGCAGCCTGCGACTTCTGACTAGCGGGAGCACAGATACGCAGTATTTT. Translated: CASSLRLLTSGSTDTQYF.

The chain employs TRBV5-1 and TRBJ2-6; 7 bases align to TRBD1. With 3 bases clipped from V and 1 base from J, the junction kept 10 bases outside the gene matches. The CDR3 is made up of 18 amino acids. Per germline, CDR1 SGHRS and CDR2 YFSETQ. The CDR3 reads CASSYPRGRGSGANVLTF. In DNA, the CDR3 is TGCGCCAGCAGCTATCCAAGGGGGCGTGGGTCTGGGGCCAACGTCCTGACTTTC.

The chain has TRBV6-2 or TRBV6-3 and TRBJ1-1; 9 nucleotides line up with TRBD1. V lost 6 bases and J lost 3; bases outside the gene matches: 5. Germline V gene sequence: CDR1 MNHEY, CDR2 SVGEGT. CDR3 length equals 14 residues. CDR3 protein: CASSDRGSYTEAFF. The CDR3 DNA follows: TGTGCCAGCAGCGACAGGGGGTCGTACACTGAAGCTTTCTTT.

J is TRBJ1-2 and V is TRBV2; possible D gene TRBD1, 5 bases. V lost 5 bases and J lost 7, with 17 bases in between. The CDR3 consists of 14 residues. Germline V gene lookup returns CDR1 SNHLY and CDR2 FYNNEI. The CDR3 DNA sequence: TGTGCCAGCAGTCAAGAAGGGGAGGGTGTTGGCTACACCTTC. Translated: CASSQEGEGVGYTF. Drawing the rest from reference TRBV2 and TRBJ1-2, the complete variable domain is EPEVTQTPSHQVTQMGQEVILRCVPISNHLYFYWYRQILGQKVEFLVSFYNNEISEKSEIFDDQFSVERPDGSNFTLKIRSTKLEDSAMYFCASSQEGEGVGYTFGSGTRLTVV.

The CDR3 DNA follows: TGCGCCAGCAGCTTACCGGGGGACACCATATATTTT. This sequence encodes CASSLPGDTIYF. The chain joins TRBV5-1 to TRBJ1-3, with a tentative D call TRBD1 (5 bases). From germline, CDR1 is SGHRS and CDR2 YFSETQ. Trimming removed 2 bases at V and 8 bases at J, with 8 bases between. This CDR3 contains 12 residues.

This chain's CDR3 is CASTNNPPLAGVSGEQFF. CDR3 DNA sequence: TGTGCCAGCACTAACAACCCCCCTCTAGCGGGAGTTAGCGGTGAGCAGTTCTTC. The chain recombines TRBV27 with TRBJ2-1, with 10 nucleotides matching TRBD2. Trimming cost V 7 bases and J 9 bases; bases outside gene matches: 21. This CDR3 contains 18 residues. Germline V gives CDR1 MNHEY, CDR2 SMNVEV (reference sequence).

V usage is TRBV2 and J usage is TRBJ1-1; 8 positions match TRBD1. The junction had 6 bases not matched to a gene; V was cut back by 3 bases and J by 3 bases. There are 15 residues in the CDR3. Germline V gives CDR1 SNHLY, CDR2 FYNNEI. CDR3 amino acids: CASSELAGGHTEAFF. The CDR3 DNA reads TGTGCCAGCAGTGAGTTGGCAGGGGGCCACACTGAAGCTTTCTTT.

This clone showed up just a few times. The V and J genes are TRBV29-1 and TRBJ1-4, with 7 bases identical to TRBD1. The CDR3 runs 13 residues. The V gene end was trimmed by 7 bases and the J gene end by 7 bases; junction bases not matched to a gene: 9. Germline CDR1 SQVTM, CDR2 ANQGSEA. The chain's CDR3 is CSAYTGVSEKLFF. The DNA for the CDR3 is TGCAGCGCCTATACAGGGGTCAGTGAAAAACTGTTTTTT.

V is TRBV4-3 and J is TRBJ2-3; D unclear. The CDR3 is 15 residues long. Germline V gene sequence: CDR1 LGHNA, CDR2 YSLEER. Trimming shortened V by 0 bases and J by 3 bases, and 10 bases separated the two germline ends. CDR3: CASSQDRRDTDTQYF. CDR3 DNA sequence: TGCGCCAGCAGCCAAGATCGGAGAGATACAGATACGCAGTATTTT.

CDR3 amino acids: CASSTSGFTDTQYF. The CDR3 DNA sequence: TGTGCCAGCAGCACTAGCGGATTTACAGATACGCAGTATTTT. The chain joins TRBV5-4 to TRBJ2-3, with 8 bases aligning to TRBD2. There are 14 residues in the CDR3. V dropped 4 bases and J dropped 3; count of bases not matched to a gene: 4. Germline V gene data show CDR1 as SGHNT and CDR2 as YYREEE (reference sequence). Complete variable domain (other parts from reference TRBV5-4 and TRBJ2-3): ETGVTQSPTHLIKTRGQQVTLRCSSQSGHNTVSWYQQALGQGPQFIFQYYREEENGRGNFPPRFSGLQFPNYSSELNVNALELDDSALYLCASSTSGFTDTQYFGPGTRLTVL.

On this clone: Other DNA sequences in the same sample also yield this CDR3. CDR3 protein: CAWSVGGNTEAFF. As DNA, the CDR3 is TGTGCCTGGAGTGTCGGCGGAAACACTGAAGCTTTCTTT. The rearrangement uses TRBV30 and TRBJ1-1; D unclear. CDR1 and CDR2 from the germline V gene are GTSNPN and SVGIG (reference sequence). The CDR3 has 13 amino acids. V lost 0 bases and J 2 bases, leaving 7 bases between the germline ends.

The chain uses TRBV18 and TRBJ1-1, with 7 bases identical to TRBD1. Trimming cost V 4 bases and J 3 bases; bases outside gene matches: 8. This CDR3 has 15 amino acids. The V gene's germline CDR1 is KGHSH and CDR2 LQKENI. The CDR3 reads CASSLKMQGDTEAFF. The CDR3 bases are TGTGCCAGCTCACTTAAAATGCAGGGGGACACTGAAGCTTTCTTT.